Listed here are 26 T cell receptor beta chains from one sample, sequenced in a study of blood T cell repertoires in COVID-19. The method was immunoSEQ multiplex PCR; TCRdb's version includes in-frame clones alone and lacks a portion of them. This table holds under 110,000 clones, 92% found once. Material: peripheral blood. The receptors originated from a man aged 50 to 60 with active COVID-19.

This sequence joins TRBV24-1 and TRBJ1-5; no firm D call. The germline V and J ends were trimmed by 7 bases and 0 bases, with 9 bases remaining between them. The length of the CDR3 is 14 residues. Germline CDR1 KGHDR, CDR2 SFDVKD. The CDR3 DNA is TGTGCCACCAGGGCCCCGGGTAGCAATCAGCCCCAGCATTTT. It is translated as CATRAPGSNQPQHF.

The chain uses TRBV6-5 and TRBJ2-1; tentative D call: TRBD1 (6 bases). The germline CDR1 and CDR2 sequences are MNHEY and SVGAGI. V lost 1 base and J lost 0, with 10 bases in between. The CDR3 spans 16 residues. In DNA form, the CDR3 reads TGTGCCAGCAGTTACTGGACAGAGAGCTCCTACAATGAGCAGTTCTTC. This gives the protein CASSYWTESSYNEQFF.

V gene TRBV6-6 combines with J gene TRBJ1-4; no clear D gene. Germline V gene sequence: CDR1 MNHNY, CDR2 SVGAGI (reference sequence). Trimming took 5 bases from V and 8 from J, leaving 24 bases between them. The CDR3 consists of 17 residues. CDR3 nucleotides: TGTGCCAGCAGTCCAAACACGACTCCCGATGCTTGGGAAAAACTGTTTTTT. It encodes CASSPNTTPDAWEKLFF.

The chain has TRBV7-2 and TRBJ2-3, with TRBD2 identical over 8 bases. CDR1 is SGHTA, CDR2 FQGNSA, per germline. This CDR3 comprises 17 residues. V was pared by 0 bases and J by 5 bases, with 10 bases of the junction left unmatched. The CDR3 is CASSLAPPGGPKDTQYF. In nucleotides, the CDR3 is TGTGCCAGCAGCTTAGCGCCCCCGGGAGGGCCGAAAGATACGCAGTATTTT.

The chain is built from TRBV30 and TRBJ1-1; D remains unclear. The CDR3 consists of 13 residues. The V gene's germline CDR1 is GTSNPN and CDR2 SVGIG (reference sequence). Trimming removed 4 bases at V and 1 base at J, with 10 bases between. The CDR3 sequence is CAWKPGANTEAFF. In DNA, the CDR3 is TGTGCCTGGAAACCAGGCGCGAACACTGAAGCTTTCTTT.

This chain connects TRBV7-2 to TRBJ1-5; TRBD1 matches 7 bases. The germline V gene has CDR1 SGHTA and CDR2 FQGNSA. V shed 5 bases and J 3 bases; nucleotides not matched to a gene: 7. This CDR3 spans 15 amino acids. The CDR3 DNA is TGTGCCAGCAGCCTGGCGACAGGGAACAATCAGCCCCAGCATTTT. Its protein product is CASSLATGNNQPQHF.

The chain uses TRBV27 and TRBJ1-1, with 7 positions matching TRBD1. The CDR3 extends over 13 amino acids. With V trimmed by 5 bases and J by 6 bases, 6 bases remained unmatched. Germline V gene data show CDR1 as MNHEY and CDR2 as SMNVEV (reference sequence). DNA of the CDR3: TGTGCCAGCAGTCGTCAGGGGGAGCCTGAAGCTTTCTTT. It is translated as CASSRQGEPEAFF.

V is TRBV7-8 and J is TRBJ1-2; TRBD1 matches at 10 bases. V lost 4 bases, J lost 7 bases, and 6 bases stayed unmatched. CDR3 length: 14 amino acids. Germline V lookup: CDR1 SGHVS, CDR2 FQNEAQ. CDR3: CASSSRDRGSGYTF. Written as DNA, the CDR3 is TGTGCCAGCAGCTCCCGGGACAGGGGTAGTGGCTACACCTTC.

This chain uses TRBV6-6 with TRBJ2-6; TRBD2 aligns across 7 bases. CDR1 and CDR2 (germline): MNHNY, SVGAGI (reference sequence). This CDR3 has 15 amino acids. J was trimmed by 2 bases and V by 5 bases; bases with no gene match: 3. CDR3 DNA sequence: TGTGCCAGCAGTCCCCGGGAGGCTGGGGCCAACGTCCTGACTTTC. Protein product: CASSPREAGANVLTF.

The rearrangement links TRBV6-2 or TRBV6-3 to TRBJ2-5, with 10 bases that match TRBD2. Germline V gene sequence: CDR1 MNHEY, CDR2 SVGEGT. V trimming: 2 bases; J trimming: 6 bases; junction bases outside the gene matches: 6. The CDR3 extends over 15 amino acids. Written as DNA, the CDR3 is TGTGCCAGCAGTTACGGGCCTAGCGGGAGTAAGACCCAGTACTTC. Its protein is CASSYGPSGSKTQYF.

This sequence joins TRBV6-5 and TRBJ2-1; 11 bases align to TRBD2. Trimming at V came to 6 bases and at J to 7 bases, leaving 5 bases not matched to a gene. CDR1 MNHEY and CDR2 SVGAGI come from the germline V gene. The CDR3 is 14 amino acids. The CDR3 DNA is TGTGCCAGCAGACTAGCGGGAGTGGCGAATGAGCAGTTCTTC. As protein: CASRLAGVANEQFF.

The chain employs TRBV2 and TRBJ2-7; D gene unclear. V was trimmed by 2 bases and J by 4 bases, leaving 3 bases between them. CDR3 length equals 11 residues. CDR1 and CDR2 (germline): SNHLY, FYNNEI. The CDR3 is CASSERYEQYF. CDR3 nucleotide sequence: TGTGCCAGCAGTGAACGTTACGAGCAGTACTTC. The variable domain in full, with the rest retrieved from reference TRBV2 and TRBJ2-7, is EPEVTQTPSHQVTQMGQEVILRCVPISNHLYFYWYRQILGQKVEFLVSFYNNEISEKSEIFDDQFSVERPDGSNFTLKIRSTKLEDSAMYFCASSERYEQYFGPGTRLTVT.

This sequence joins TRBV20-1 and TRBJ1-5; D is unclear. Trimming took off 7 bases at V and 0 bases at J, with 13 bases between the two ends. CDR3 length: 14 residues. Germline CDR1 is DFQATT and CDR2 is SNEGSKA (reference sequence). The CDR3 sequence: CSVSPLYSNQPQHF. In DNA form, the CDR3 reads TGCAGTGTTAGTCCACTTTATAGCAATCAGCCCCAGCATTTT.

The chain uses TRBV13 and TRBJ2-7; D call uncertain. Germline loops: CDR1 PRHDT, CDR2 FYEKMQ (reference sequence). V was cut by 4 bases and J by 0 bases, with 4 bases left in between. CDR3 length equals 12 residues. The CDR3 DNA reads TGTGCCAGCAGCTCTAGCTCCTACGAGCAGTACTTC. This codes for CASSSSSYEQYF.

The CDR3 loop is CASSLGGPYNEQFF. CDR3 sequence (DNA): TGTGCCAGCAGCTTAGGAGGTCCCTACAATGAGCAGTTCTTC. The V call is TRBV7-3, the J call TRBJ2-1; D is possibly TRBD2 (5 bases). Germline V gene data show CDR1 as SGHTA and CDR2 as FQGTGA. The CDR3 length is 14 residues. Trimming stripped 2 bases from V and 2 bases from J, with 7 bases between.

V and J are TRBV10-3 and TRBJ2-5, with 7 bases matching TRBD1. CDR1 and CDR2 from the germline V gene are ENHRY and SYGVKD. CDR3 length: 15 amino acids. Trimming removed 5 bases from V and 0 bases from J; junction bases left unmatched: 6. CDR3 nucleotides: TGTGCCATCAGTAAAATCGGGACAGACCAAGAGACCCAGTACTTC. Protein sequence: CAISKIGTDQETQYF.

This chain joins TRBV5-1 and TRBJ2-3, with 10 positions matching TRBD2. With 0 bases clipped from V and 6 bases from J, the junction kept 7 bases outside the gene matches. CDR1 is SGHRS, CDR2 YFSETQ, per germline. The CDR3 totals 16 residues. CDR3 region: CASSLGSSGGRDTQYF. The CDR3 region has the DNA TGCGCCAGCAGCTTGGGGTCTAGCGGGGGCAGGGATACGCAGTATTTT.

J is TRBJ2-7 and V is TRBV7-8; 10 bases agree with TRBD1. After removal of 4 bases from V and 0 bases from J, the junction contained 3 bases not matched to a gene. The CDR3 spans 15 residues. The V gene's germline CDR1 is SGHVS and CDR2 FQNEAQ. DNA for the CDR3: TGTGCCAGCAGCTGGGGGACAGGGGACTCCTACGAGCAGTACTTC. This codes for CASSWGTGDSYEQYF.

CDR3 region: CASSQGTGSQPQHF. The CDR3 region has the DNA TGTGCCAGCAGCCAAGGGACAGGGAGTCAGCCCCAGCATTTT. This chain joins TRBV3-1 (or the pseudogene TRBV3-2) and TRBJ1-5; 8 bases agree with TRBD1. The V segment lost 1 base and the J segment 6 bases; nucleotides outside the gene matches: 2. CDR3 length equals 14 residues. The germline V gene has CDR1 LGHDT and CDR2 YNNKEL (reference sequence).

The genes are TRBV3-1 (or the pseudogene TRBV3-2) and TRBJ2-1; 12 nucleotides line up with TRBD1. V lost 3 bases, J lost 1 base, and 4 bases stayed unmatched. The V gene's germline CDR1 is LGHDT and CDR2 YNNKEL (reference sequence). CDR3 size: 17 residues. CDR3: CASSQRDRGRSYNEQFF. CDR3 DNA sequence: TGTGCCAGCAGCCAGAGGGACAGGGGGCGATCCTACAATGAGCAGTTCTTC.

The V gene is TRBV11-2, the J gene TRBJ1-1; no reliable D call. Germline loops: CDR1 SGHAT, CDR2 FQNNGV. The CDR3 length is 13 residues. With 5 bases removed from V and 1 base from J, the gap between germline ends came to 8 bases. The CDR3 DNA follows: TGTGCCAGCAGCAAATCAGGGAACACTGAAGCTTTCTTT. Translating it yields CASSKSGNTEAFF.

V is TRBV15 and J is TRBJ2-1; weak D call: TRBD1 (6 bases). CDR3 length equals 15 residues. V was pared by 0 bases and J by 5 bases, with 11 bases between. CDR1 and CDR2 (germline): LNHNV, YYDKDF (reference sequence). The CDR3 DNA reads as TGTGCCACCAGCAGAGATCAGGCAGGGGACAATGAGCAGTTCTTC. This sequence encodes CATSRDQAGDNEQFF. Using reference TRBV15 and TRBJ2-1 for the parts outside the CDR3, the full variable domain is DAMVIQNPRYQVTQFGKPVTLSCSQTLNHNVMYWYQQKSSQAPKLLFHYYDKDFNNEADTPDNFQSRRPNTSFCFLDIRSPGLGDTAMYLCATSRDQAGDNEQFFGPGTRLTVL.

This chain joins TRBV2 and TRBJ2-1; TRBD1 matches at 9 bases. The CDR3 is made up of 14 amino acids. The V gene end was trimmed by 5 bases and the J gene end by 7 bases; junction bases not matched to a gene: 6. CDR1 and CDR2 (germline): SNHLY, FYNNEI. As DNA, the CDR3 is TGTGCCAGCAGTCAAAGGGACAGGGTAAATGAGCAGTTCTTC. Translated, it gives CASSQRDRVNEQFF.

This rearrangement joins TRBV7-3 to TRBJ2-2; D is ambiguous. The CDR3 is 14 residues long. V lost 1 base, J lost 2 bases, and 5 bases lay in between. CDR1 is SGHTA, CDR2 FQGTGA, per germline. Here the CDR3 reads CASSLNFNTGELFF. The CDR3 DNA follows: TGTGCCAGCAGCTTAAACTTTAACACCGGGGAGCTGTTTTTT.

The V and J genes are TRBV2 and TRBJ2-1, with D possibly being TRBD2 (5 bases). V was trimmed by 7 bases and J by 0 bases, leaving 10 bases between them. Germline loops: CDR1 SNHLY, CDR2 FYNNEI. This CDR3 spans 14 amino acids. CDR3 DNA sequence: TGTGCCAGCAATAGCGTAAGCTCCTACAATGAGCAGTTCTTC. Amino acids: CASNSVSSYNEQFF.

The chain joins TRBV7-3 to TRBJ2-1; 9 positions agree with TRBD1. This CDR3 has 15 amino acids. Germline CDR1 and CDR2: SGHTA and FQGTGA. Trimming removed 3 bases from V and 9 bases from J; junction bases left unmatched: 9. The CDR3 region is CASSFGTGRAGEQFF. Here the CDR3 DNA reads TGTGCCAGCAGCTTCGGGACAGGGAGGGCGGGTGAGCAGTTCTTC.